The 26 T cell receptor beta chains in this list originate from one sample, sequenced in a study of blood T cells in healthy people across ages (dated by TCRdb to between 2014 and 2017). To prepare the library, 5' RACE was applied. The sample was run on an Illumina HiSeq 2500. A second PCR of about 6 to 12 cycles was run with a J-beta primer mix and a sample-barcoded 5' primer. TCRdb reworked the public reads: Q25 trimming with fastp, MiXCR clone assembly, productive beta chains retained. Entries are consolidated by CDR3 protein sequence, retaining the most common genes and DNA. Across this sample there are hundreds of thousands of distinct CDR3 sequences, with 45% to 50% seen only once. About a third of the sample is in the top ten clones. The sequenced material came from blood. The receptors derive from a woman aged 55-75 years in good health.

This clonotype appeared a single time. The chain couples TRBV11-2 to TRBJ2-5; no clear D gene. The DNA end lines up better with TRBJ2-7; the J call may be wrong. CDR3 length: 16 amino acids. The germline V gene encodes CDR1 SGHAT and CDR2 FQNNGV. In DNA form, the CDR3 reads TGTGCCAGCAGCTTAGTAGGCACAAGGGTCCGACCCGAGCAGTACTTC. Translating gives CASSLVGTRVRPEQYF.

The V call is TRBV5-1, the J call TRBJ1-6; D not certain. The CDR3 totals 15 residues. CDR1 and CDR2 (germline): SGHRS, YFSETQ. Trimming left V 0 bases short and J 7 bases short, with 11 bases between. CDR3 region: CASSLEARENSPLHF. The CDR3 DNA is TGCGCCAGCAGCTTGGAGGCCCGGGAGAATTCACCCCTCCACTTT.

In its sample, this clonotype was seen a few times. CDR3 sequence reads: CASRRQGLYEQYF. Here the CDR3 DNA reads TGTGCCAGCCGCCGACAGGGCTTATACGAGCAGTACTTC. The J gene is TRBJ2-7, the V gene TRBV6-5; TRBD1 matches at 7 bases. The CDR3 covers 13 residues. V was clipped by 8 bases and J by 4 bases; unmatched bases: 8. Germline CDR1 MNHEY, CDR2 SVGAGI.

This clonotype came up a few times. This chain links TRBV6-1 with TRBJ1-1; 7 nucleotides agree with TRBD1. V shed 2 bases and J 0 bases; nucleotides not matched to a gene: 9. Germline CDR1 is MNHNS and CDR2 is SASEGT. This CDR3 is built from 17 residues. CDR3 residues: CASSELGGDSMNTEAFF. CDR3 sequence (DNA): TGTGCCAGCAGTGAATTGGGGGGGGACAGCATGAACACTGAAGCTTTCTTT.

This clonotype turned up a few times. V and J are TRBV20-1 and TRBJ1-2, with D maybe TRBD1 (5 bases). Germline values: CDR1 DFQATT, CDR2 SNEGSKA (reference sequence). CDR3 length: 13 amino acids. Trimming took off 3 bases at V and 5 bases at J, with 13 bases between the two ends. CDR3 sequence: CSASVGGEYGYTF. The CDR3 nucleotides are TGCAGTGCTAGTGTCGGGGGAGAGTATGGCTACACCTTC.

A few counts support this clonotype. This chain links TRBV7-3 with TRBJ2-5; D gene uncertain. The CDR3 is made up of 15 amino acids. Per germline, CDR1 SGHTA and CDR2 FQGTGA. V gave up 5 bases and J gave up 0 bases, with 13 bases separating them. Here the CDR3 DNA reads TGTGCCAGCAGCCCTCATCCCGGCAACCAAGAGACCCAGTACTTC. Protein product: CASSPHPGNQETQYF.

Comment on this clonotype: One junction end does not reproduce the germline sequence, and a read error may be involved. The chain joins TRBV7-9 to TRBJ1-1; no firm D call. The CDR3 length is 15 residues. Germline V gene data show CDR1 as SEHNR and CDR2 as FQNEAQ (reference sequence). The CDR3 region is CVSSTGLGSNTEAFF. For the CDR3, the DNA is TGTGTCAGCAGCACCGGACTCGGGTCGAACACTGAAGCTTTCTTT.

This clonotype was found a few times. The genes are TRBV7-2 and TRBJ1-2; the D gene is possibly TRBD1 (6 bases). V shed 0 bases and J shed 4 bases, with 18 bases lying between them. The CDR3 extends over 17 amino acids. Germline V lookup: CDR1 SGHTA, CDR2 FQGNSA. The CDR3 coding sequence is TGTGCCAGCAGCTTAGCCCCTAAACAGGGAAGTGGCTATGGCTACACCTTC. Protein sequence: CASSLAPKQGSGYGYTF. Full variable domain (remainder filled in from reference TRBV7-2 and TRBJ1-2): GAGVSQSPSNKVTEKGKDVELRCDPISGHTALYWYRQSLGQGLEFLIYFQGNSAPDKSGLPSDRFSAERTGGSVSTLTIQRTQQEDSAVYLCASSLAPKQGSGYGYTFGSGTRLTVV.

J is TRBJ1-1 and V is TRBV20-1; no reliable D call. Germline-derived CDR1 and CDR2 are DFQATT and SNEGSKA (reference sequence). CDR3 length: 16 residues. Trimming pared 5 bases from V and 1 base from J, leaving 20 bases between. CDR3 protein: CSALRPARTQNTEAFF. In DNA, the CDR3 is TGCAGTGCTCTCAGACCCGCCCGGACTCAGAACACTGAAGCTTTCTTT.

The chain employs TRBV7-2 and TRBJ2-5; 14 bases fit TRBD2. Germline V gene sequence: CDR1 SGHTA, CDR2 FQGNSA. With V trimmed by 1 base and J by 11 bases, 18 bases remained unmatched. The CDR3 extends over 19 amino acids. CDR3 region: CASSLEGLAGDLGRNEQYF. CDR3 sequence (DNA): TGTGCCAGCAGCTTAGAGGGACTAGCGGGAGATCTAGGGAGGAATGAGCAGTACTTC.

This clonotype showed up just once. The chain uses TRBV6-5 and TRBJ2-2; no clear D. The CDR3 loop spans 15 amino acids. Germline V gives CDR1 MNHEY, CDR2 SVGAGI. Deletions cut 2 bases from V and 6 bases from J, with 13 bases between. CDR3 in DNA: TGTGCCAGCAGTTACCGGGCGGACCGGGCCGGGGAGCTGTTTTTT. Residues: CASSYRADRAGELFF.

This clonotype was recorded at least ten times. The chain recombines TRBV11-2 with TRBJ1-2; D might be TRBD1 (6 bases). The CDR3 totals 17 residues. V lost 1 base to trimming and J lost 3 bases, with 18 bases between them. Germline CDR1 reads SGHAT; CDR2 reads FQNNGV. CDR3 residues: CASSLASGDAAHYGYTF. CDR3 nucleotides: TGTGCCAGCAGCTTAGCGTCAGGGGATGCCGCCCACTATGGCTACACCTTC.

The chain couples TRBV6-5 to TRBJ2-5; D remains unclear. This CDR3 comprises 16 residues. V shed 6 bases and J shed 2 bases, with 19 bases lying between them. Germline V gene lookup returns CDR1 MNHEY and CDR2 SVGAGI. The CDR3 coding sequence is TGTGCCAGCAGCTTAGGGCTTAGCTGGATTCAAGAGACCCAGTACTTC. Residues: CASSLGLSWIQETQYF.

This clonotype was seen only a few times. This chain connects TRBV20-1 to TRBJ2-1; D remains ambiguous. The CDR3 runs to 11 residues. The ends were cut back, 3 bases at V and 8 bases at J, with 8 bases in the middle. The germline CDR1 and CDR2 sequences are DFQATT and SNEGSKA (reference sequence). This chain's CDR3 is CSASWQDEQFF. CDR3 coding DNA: TGCAGTGCTAGCTGGCAGGATGAGCAGTTCTTC.

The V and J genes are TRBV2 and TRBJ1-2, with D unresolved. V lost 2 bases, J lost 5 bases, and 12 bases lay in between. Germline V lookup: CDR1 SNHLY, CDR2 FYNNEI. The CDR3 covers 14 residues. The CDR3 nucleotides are TGTGCCAGCAGTGAAACGGGCGCAGCGTATGGCTACACCTTC. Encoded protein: CASSETGAAYGYTF.

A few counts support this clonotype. Here the CDR3 DNA reads TGCAGTGGGTGGGACAGGGGGACCTACGAGCAGTACTTC. It specifies CSGWDRGTYEQYF. V usage is TRBV20-1 and J usage is TRBJ2-5, with 11 bases that match TRBD1. The J call may be faulty, since TRBJ2-7 better matches the DNA end. Germline V gene data show CDR1 as DFQATT and CDR2 as SNEGSKA (reference sequence). The CDR3 totals 13 residues.

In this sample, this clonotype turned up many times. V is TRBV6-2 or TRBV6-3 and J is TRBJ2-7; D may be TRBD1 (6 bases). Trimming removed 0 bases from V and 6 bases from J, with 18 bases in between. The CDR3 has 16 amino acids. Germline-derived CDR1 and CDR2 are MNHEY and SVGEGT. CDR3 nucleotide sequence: TGTGCCAGCAGTTACTCAGGCCGGGACATGTCGCTCGAGCAGTACTTC. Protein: CASSYSGRDMSLEQYF.

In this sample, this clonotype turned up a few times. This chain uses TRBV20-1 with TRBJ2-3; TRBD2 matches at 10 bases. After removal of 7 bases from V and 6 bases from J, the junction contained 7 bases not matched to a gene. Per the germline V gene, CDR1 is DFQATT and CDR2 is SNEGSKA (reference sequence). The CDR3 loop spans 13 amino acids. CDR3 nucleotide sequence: TGCAGTGTCTTCTCTAGCGGGAGTGATACGCAGTATTTT. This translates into CSVFSSGSDTQYF.

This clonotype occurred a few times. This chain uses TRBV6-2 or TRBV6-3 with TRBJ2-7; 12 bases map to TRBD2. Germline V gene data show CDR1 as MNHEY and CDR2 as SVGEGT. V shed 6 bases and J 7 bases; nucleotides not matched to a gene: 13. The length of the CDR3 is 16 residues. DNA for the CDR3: TGTGCCAGCAGGCGACTAGCGGGGGCACAATTAAATGAGCAGTACTTC. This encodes CASRRLAGAQLNEQYF.

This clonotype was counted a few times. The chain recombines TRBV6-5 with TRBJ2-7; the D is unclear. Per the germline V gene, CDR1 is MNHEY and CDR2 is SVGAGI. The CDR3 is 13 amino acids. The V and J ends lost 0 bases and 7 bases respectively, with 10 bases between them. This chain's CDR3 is CASSYSESPEQYF. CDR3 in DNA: TGTGCCAGCAGTTACTCGGAGTCCCCGGAGCAGTACTTC.

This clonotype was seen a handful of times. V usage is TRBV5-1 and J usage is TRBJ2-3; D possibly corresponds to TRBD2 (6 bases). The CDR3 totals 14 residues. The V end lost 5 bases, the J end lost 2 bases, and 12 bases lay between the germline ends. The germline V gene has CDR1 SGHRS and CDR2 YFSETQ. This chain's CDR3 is CASRPGSFTDTQYF. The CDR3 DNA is TGCGCCAGCAGACCCGGGAGCTTCACAGATACGCAGTATTTT.

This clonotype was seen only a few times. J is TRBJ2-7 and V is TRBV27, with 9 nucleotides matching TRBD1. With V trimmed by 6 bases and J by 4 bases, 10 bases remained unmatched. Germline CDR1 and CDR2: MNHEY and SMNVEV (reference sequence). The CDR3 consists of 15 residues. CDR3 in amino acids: CASSRRPGQGYEQYF. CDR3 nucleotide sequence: TGTGCCAGCAGCCGACGCCCGGGACAGGGTTACGAGCAGTACTTC.

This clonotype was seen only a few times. This CDR3 reads CASSSRGGVSYGYTF. As DNA, the CDR3 is TGTGCCAGCAGTTCCCGGGGTGGGGTTTCCTATGGCTACACCTTC. V is TRBV27 and J is TRBJ1-2, with D hard to call. This CDR3 spans 15 amino acids. The germline CDR1 and CDR2 sequences are MNHEY and SMNVEV (reference sequence). Between the trimmed V and J ends, which lost 4 bases and 4 bases, there was a span of 16 bases.

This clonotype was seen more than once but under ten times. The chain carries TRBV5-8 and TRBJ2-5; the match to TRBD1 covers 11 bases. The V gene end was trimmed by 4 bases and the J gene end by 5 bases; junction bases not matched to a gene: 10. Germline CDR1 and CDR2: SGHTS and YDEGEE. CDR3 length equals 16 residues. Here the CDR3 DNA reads TGTGCCAGCAGCCCACTCGGACAGGGGGCAGGCGAGACCCAGTACTTC. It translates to CASSPLGQGAGETQYF.

CDR3 DNA sequence: TGTGCCAGCAGTTTACTGCCAGGACAGAGCAATCAGCCCCAGCATTTT. It codes for CASSLLPGQSNQPQHF. The chain links TRBV27 to TRBJ1-5, with D possibly TRBD1 on 6 matching bases. Trimming removed 2 bases at V and 1 base at J, with 12 bases between. CDR3 length: 16 amino acids. Germline values: CDR1 MNHEY, CDR2 SMNVEV (reference sequence).

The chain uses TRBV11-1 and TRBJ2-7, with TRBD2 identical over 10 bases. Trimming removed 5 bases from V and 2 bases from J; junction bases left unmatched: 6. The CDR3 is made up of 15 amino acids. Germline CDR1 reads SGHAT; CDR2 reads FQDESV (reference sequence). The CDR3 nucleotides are TGTGCCAGCAGCAATAGGGGACTAGCGCCCTACGAGCAGTACTTC. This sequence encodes CASSNRGLAPYEQYF.